The rows below give T cell receptor beta chains drawn from one sample of a study of cytomegalovirus exposure and HLA in healthy donors. Profiling relied on immunoSEQ multiplex PCR, and the TCRdb table lists in-frame clones only, not all of them. The table shows some 130,000 clones, with about 74% occurring only once. The sample comprised PBMCs. These receptors were taken from a middle-aged man in good health and CMV-seronegative. CDR3s include the opening cysteine and the closing phenylalanine or tryptophan. D genes are given only for firm matches. Rows give clone size only sometimes, using once, few, many, or a class for an expanded clone.

J	V	size	length	D	DNA	CDR3
TRBJ1-3	TRBV30	-	14	-	TGTGCCTGGAGTGTAGGAGGGGCTGGAAACACCATATATTTT	CAWSVGGAGNTIYF
TRBJ1-2	TRBV9	-	14	-	TGTGCCAGCAACTTTCAGGGGTTGGACTATGGCTACACCTTC	CASNFQGLDYGYTF
TRBJ2-3	TRBV18	-	11	TRBD1	TGTGCCAGCCCCCGGGACAGGGGGGTGTGTTTT	CASPRDRGVCF
TRBJ2-5	TRBV9	-	17	TRBD2	TGTGCCAGCAGCGTAGCGGATAGCGGGGGACTTCCGGGGACCCAGTACTTC	CASSVADSGGLPGTQYF
TRBJ1-1	TRBV28	-	14	TRBD1	TGTGCCAGCGAAACAGGGGCGATGAACACTGAAGCTTTCTTT	CASETGAMNTEAFF
TRBJ1-1	TRBV6-5	-	13	-	TGTGCCAGCAGCCGTGGGAGGACCACTGAAGCTTTCTTT	CASSRGRTTEAFF
TRBJ2-7	TRBV7-9	-	13	-	TGTGCCAGCAGCCCCGGACATATCTACGAGCAGTACTTC	CASSPGHIYEQYF
TRBJ2-2	TRBV19	-	17	TRBD2	TGTGCCAGTAGTCCGCGTGGGGAGGGGTCGAACACCGGGGAGCTGTTTTTT	CASSPRGEGSNTGELFF
TRBJ1-2	TRBV6-5	few	14	TRBD1	TGTGCCAGCAGAAGAGGGACAGCCAACTATGGCTACACCTTC	CASRRGTANYGYTF
TRBJ2-5	TRBV29-1	-	15	TRBD2	TGCAGCGCTGCGCCGACTAGCGGGTACCAAGAGACCCAGTACTTC	CSAAPTSGYQETQYF
TRBJ2-3	TRBV6-5	-	15	-	TGTGCCAGCAGTGGGGATTGGACAGGCACAGATACGCAGTATTTT	CASSGDWTGTDTQYF
TRBJ1-6	TRBV5-1	few	17	-	TGCGCCAGCAGCCACGACAGTGGCTTAGCCTCTAATTCACCCCTCCACTTT	CASSHDSGLASNSPLHF
TRBJ1-1	TRBV19	-	14	TRBD1	TGTGCCAGCCGACGGGGACAGATAAACACTGAAGCTTTCTTT	CASRRGQINTEAFF
TRBJ2-7	TRBV7-6	-	15	-	TGTGCCAGCAGCATTACGAGCGGAAAGAGCTACGAGCAGTACTTC	CASSITSGKSYEQYF
TRBJ2-7	TRBV5-1	-	15	TRBD2	TGCGCCAGCAGCACGACTAGCGGGGGGGTGTACGAGCAGTACTTC	CASSTTSGGVYEQYF
TRBJ2-2	TRBV7-2	-	16	-	TGTGCCAGCAGCGGATGGGCCGAGAGGAACACCGGGGAGCTGTTTTTT	CASSGWAERNTGELFF
TRBJ2-7	TRBV5-5	few	14	TRBD1	TGTGCCAGCAGCTTGACAGGGGGGATCTACGAGCAGTACTTC	CASSLTGGIYEQYF
TRBJ2-1	TRBV5-4	few	15	TRBD1	TGTGCCAGCAGCTCCGACAGGGATCTCTACAATGAGCAGTTCTTC	CASSSDRDLYNEQFF
TRBJ2-3	TRBV30	-	12	-	TGTGCCTGGAGTCAGATAACCGATACGCAGTATTTT	CAWSQITDTQYF
TRBJ2-7	TRBV7-2	once	14	TRBD2	TGTGCCAGCAGCCTGACTAGCGGGTCCTACGAGCAGTACTTC	CASSLTSGSYEQYF
TRBJ2-7	TRBV10-3	-	12	TRBD2	TGTGCCATCGGGGGGGGCTCCTACGAGCAGTACTTC	CAIGGGSYEQYF
TRBJ2-1	TRBV7-3	-	15	TRBD2	TGTGCCAGCAGCTCTTCTAGCGGGGGCTACAATGAGCAGTTCTTC	CASSSSSGGYNEQFF